This T cell receptor beta chain was sequenced during a study of control samples from healthy donors and cancer patients. Profiling relied on immunoSEQ multiplex PCR, and the TCRdb table lists in-frame clones only, not all of them. The sample comprises approximately 190,000 clones, about 91% of which are singletons, and roughly 1.9% rests with the top ten. The CDR3 has 13 amino acids. The germline gives CDR1 SNHLY, CDR2 FYNNEI. V was clipped by 2 bases and J by 4 bases, with 6 bases between them. J is TRBJ2-1 and V is TRBV2; D unresolved. The sample was blood. This sequence was found in a man aged 30 to 45 in good health. The DNA of the CDR3 is TGTGCCAGCAGTGAACCAGTATACAATGAGCAGTTCTTC. Translating gives CASSEPVYNEQFF. The whole variable domain, filled in from reference TRBV2 and TRBJ2-1, reads EPEVTQTPSHQVTQMGQEVILRCVPISNHLYFYWYRQILGQKVEFLVSFYNNEISEKSEIFDDQFSVERPDGSNFTLKIRSTKLEDSAMYFCASSEPVYNEQFFGPGTRLTVL.